This T cell receptor (beta chain) was profiled in a study of beta chain features in type 1 diabetes. The study, taken as a whole, reports: Whether HLA type affects TCRB rearrangement stayed undetermined in the present work. Insertions at VDJ junctions were less frequent in type 1 diabetes patients. These patients also deleted more nucleotides at the same junctions. TCRB CDR3s from Type 1 diabetes patients were moderately but significantly shorter in all four CD4+ subsets.

CDR1 SGHDT and CDR2 YYEEEE come from the germline V gene. The CDR3 is 17 amino acids. Trimming removed 0 bases from V and 0 bases from J; junction bases left unmatched: 9. The table lists this clone with a few counts. Antigen specificity is unknown. Expressed TCRB transcripts got sequenced, as all isolated RNA was reverse transcribed. Assay: immunoSEQ multiplex PCR; the TCRdb copy retains only in-frame clones and omits some. Of about 140,000 clones in the sample, around an eighth are singletons; the top ten hold about 1.3%. V gene TRBV5-6 combines with J gene TRBJ2-7, with 7 bases lining up with TRBD1. The sample comprised central memory CD4+ T cells from blood. The TCR sequence derives from a man aged 18 to 29 with type 1 diabetes. The CDR3 DNA reads as TGTGCCAGCAGCTTGGCACCGGGACAGCGGAACTCCTACGAGCAGTACTTC. Protein sequence: CASSLAPGQRNSYEQYF.